These 24 T cell receptor beta chains originate from one sample sequenced in a study of vaccination and CD4 T cells after COVID-19 (dated by TCRdb to 2022 to 2024). For these TCRs, the target antigens are not known. The intended sense of this specimen's treatment or condition label: roughly nine-day PBMC culture with coronavirus spike peptide pools or control peptides (ViraFEST assay). Libraries were built with PCR. TCRdb lists the instrument as Illumina iSeq 100. TCR sequencing of DNA from cultured CD4+ T cells used the Oncomine TCR Beta short-read assay at the Johns Hopkins FTIC core. TCRdb handled the public reads itself, with Q25 trimming in fastp and clone calling in MiXCR, and kept productive beta chains. CDR3 protein sequences are deduplicated, and each keeps its most common genes and DNA. This sample holds fewer than 10,000 distinct CDR3 sequences; over 30% were observed only once. The top ten constitute more than 15% of the sample.

Sequencing was done on a sample of CD4+ T cells from blood, cultured in vitro. These receptors were taken from a human donor who had recovered from COVID-19.

V gene TRBV30 combines with J gene TRBJ2-5; 7 bases align to TRBD2. V lost 3 bases to trimming and J lost 4 bases; unmatched junction nucleotides: 11. The CDR3 contains 15 residues. In germline, CDR1 is GTSNPN, CDR2 SVGIG (reference sequence). For the CDR3, the DNA is TGTGCCTGGAGCCCCCTCGGGGGGAGGAGAGAGACCCAGTACTTC. Its translation: CAWSPLGGRRETQYF.

The chain has TRBV30 and TRBJ1-2; TRBD1 might be the D (6 bases). The CDR3 has 14 residues. CDR1 and CDR2 from the germline V gene are GTSNPN and SVGIG (reference sequence). V gave up 5 bases and J gave up 8 bases, with 21 bases separating them. The CDR3 is CAWGGSSGARGYTF. The CDR3 DNA sequence: TGTGCCTGGGGGGGGTCCTCAGGGGCACGGGGCTACACCTTC.

The CDR3 nucleotides read TGTGCCAGTAGTATCCGGACAGGGGATCTGAGCGAGCAGTACTTC. This codes for CASSIRTGDLSEQYF. The chain uses TRBV19 and TRBJ2-7; 9 bases fit TRBD1. Losses at the gene ends were 3 bases for V and 6 bases for J; bases not matched to a gene: 9. The CDR3 covers 15 residues. Germline V gives CDR1 LNHDA, CDR2 SQIVND (reference sequence).

V is TRBV12-3 or TRBV12-4 and J is TRBJ2-5; D remains unclear. V shed 6 bases and J shed 2 bases, with 4 bases lying between them. CDR3 size: 11 residues. The CDR3 is CASSDQETQYF. CDR3 bases: TGTGCCAGCAGCGATCAAGAGACCCAGTACTTC.

DNA of the CDR3: TGTGCCACCAGCGGAGGGTCGGATGGCTACACCTTC. Translation gives CATSGGSDGYTF. This rearrangement joins TRBV15 to TRBJ1-2, with D unclear. V was shortened by 5 bases and J by 6 bases, with 10 bases between the two germline ends. Germline-derived CDR1 and CDR2 are LNHNV and YYDKDF (reference sequence). This CDR3 is 12 amino acids long.

This sequence joins TRBV7-9 and TRBJ1-4; D might be TRBD1 (5 bases). Trimming removed 4 bases at V and 3 bases at J, with 12 bases between. The germline V gene encodes CDR1 SEHNR and CDR2 FQNEAQ (reference sequence). This CDR3 contains 15 residues. This CDR3 reads CASSSARTPNEKLFF. The CDR3 region has the DNA TGTGCCAGCAGCTCGGCCCGGACACCTAATGAAAAACTGTTTTTT.

This rearrangement joins TRBV10-3 to TRBJ2-1; 8 bases are shared with TRBD1. The length of the CDR3 is 14 residues. Per germline, CDR1 ENHRY and CDR2 SYGVKD. Unmatched junction bases numbered 9, after V lost 6 bases and J lost 8 bases. CDR3 coding DNA: TGTGCCATCAGGGCCGGACAGGGTCCGGATGAGCAGTTCTTC. Amino acids: CAIRAGQGPDEQFF.

The sample holds a few counts of this clonotype. The rearrangement links TRBV30 to TRBJ1-1; weak D call: TRBD1 (5 bases). Germline CDR1 GTSNPN, CDR2 SVGIG (reference sequence). The CDR3 extends over 16 amino acids. Trimming removed 0 bases from V and 1 base from J, with 15 bases in between. CDR3 residues: CAWSVLRVGRNTEAFF. The CDR3 coding sequence is TGTGCCTGGAGTGTACTCAGGGTAGGGAGGAACACTGAAGCTTTCTTT.

The V and J genes are TRBV7-2 and TRBJ2-1; maybe TRBD2 (6 bases). V was shortened by 3 bases and J by 6 bases, with 12 bases between the two germline ends. Per the germline V gene, CDR1 is SGHTA and CDR2 is FQGNSA. The CDR3 consists of 14 residues. CDR3 region: CASSLAGLGNEQFF. The CDR3 DNA is TGTGCCAGCAGCTTGGCGGGGTTGGGCAATGAGCAGTTCTTC.

This clonotype was found once. The chain joins TRBV5-8 to TRBJ1-6; 7 bases are a match to TRBD1. V lost 4 bases and J lost 3; bases outside the gene matches: 10. Germline V CDR1 and CDR2: SGHTS, YDEGEE. The CDR3 extends over 17 amino acids. This CDR3 is CASSPGEGGFYNSPLHF. The CDR3 coding sequence is TGTGCCAGCAGCCCGGGGGAAGGGGGCTTCTATAATTCACCCCTCCACTTT.

The rearrangement uses TRBV9 and TRBJ1-1; the D is unclear. Trimming shortened V by 3 bases and J by 1 base, and 13 bases separated the two germline ends. From germline, CDR1 is SGDLS and CDR2 YYNGEE. This CDR3 has 15 amino acids. The CDR3 is CASSEWTAGNTEAFF. The CDR3 DNA is TGTGCCAGCAGCGAATGGACGGCAGGGAACACTGAAGCTTTCTTT.

This clonotype has more than one count but fewer than ten. This sequence joins TRBV20-1 and TRBJ2-1; 9 nucleotides line up with TRBD2. The length of the CDR3 is 13 residues. Germline assignment: CDR1 DFQATT and CDR2 SNEGSKA (reference sequence). Germline trimming cut 6 bases from V and 5 bases from J; bases unmatched to any gene: 5. The CDR3 sequence: CSAPGLANNEQFF. In nucleotides, the CDR3 is TGCAGTGCCCCGGGACTAGCTAACAATGAGCAGTTCTTC.

The CDR3 protein is CSAWTGLGETQYF. CDR3 DNA: TGCAGTGCCTGGACAGGTCTGGGGGAGACCCAGTACTTC. The genes are TRBV20-1 and TRBJ2-5, with 7 bases fitting TRBD1. V was pared by 6 bases and J by 5 bases, with 9 bases of the junction left unmatched. The CDR3 totals 13 residues. Germline CDR1 and CDR2: DFQATT and SNEGSKA (reference sequence).

The gene calls are TRBV12-3 or TRBV12-4 and TRBJ2-2, with 9 bases fitting TRBD1. Trimming cost V 6 bases and J 3 bases; bases outside gene matches: 5. This CDR3 is built from 15 residues. The CDR3 region has the DNA TGTGCCAGCAGCCGGGACAGGGTATACACCGGGGAGCTGTTTTTT. The encoded protein is CASSRDRVYTGELFF.

V usage is TRBV7-6 and J usage is TRBJ2-1; D may match TRBD1 or TRBD2 (5 bases each). CDR3 size: 15 residues. Germline V gene data show CDR1 as SGHVS and CDR2 as FNYEAQ. The V end was cut by 3 bases, the J end by 5 bases, with 14 bases between. CDR3 region: CASSFNRRGDNEQFF. The DNA for the CDR3 is TGTGCCAGCAGCTTTAACAGGCGAGGGGACAATGAGCAGTTCTTC. Looking up the rest from reference TRBV7-6 and TRBJ2-1 gives the full variable domain: GAGVSQSPRYKVTKRGQDVALRCDPISGHVSLYWYRQALGQGPEFLTYFNYEAQQDKSGLPNDRFSAERPEGSISTLTIQRTEQRDSAMYRCASSFNRRGDNEQFFGPGTRLTVL.

This clonotype was seen a few times. The gene calls are TRBV2 and TRBJ2-2; 7 bases align to TRBD1. Unmatched junction bases numbered 3, after V lost 7 bases and J lost 4 bases. The germline V gene encodes CDR1 SNHLY and CDR2 FYNNEI. CDR3 length: 13 residues. The CDR3 DNA reads TGTGCCAGCATACGACAGGGCACCGGGGAGCTGTTTTTT. Its translation: CASIRQGTGELFF. Based on the CDR3 plus reference TRBV2 and TRBJ2-2, the full variable domain is EPEVTQTPSHQVTQMGQEVILRCVPISNHLYFYWYRQILGQKVEFLVSFYNNEISEKSEIFDDQFSVERPDGSNFTLKIRSTKLEDSAMYFCASIRQGTGELFFGEGSRLTVL.

This clonotype was seen a few times. The chain combines TRBV7-2 with TRBJ1-2; D possibly corresponds to TRBD1 (6 bases). V was pared by 4 bases and J by 2 bases, with 11 bases between. The V gene's germline CDR1 is SGHTA and CDR2 FQGNSA. This CDR3 comprises 14 residues. The CDR3 loop reads CASSSPDRNYGYTF. The CDR3 DNA follows: TGTGCCAGCAGCTCCCCGGACAGAAACTATGGCTACACCTTC.

This clonotype appeared a few times. The CDR3 DNA is TGTGCCAGCAGTTTAAGGAGCGGACAGCGCACCGGGGAGCTGTTTTTT. It specifies CASSLRSGQRTGELFF. The V gene is TRBV12-3 or TRBV12-4, the J gene TRBJ2-2; tentative D call: TRBD1 (6 bases). This CDR3 has 16 amino acids. Trimming took off 2 bases at V and 4 bases at J, with 14 bases between the two ends.

The chain is built from TRBV5-5 and TRBJ2-2, with no clear D. The V gene's germline CDR1 is SGHKS and CDR2 YYEKEE (reference sequence). There are 14 residues in the CDR3. The V end lost 3 bases, the J end lost 6 bases, and 12 bases lay between the germline ends. The CDR3 protein is CASSSPSGAGELFF. The CDR3 DNA sequence: TGTGCCAGCAGCTCACCGTCCGGTGCCGGGGAGCTGTTTTTT.

This clonotype appeared a few times. J is TRBJ1-5 and V is TRBV6-2 or TRBV6-3; 7 positions match TRBD1. Germline V gene sequence: CDR1 MNHEY, CDR2 SVGEGT. V lost 6 bases, J lost 0 bases, and 11 bases stayed unmatched. The CDR3 consists of 17 residues. This CDR3 is CASSEGQSPYSNQPQHF. The DNA of the CDR3 is TGTGCCAGCAGCGAGGGACAGTCCCCCTATAGCAATCAGCCCCAGCATTTT.

The DNA of the CDR3 is TGCAGTGCTAGAGATGGGCGGCAGGGGCCTCTTACCGGGGAGCTGTTTTTT. Protein product: CSARDGRQGPLTGELFF. The rearrangement links TRBV20-1 to TRBJ2-2, with D tentatively TRBD1 (6 bases). Per the germline V gene, CDR1 is DFQATT and CDR2 is SNEGSKA (reference sequence). This CDR3 has 17 residues. Between the trimmed V and J ends, which lost 0 bases and 5 bases, there was a span of 19 bases.

The chain combines TRBV6-1 with TRBJ2-2; weak D call: TRBD2 (6 bases). Trimming cost V 6 bases and J 4 bases, with 9 bases left between them. Germline values: CDR1 MNHNS, CDR2 SASEGT. The CDR3 runs to 13 residues. CDR3 residues: CASSRLGTGELFF. The DNA for the CDR3 is TGTGCCAGCAGCAGACTAGGCACCGGGGAGCTGTTTTTT.

V usage is TRBV11-3 and J usage is TRBJ1-1, with a possible D match to TRBD1 (5 bases). Per the germline V gene, CDR1 is SGHNT and CDR2 is YENEEA. The CDR3 covers 14 residues. The V end lost 2 bases, the J end lost 3 bases, and 10 bases lay between the germline ends. Here the CDR3 DNA reads TGTGCCAGCAGCTTAACCGGGGCGGACACTGAAGCTTTCTTT. Encoded protein: CASSLTGADTEAFF.

The chain recombines TRBV5-1 with TRBJ2-5, with 9 positions matching TRBD1. From germline, CDR1 is SGHRS and CDR2 YFSETQ. The trim removed 5 bases at V and 2 bases at J, leaving 10 bases unmatched. CDR3 length: 16 residues. The CDR3 DNA is TGCGCCAGCAGTTCTACAGGGGGCCAGAATCAAGAGACCCAGTACTTC. This translates into CASSSTGGQNQETQYF.